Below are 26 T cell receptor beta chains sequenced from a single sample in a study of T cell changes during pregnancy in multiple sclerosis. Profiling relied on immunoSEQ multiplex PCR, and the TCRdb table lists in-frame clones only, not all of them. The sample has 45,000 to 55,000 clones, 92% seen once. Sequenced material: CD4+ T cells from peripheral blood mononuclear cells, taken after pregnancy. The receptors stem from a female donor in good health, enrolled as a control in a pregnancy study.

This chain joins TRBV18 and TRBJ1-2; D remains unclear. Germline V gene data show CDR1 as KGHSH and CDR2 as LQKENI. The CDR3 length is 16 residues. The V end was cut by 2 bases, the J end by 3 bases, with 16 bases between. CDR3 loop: CASSPVYSDNDYGYTF. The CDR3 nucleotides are TGTGCCAGCTCACCAGTGTATAGCGATAACGACTATGGCTACACCTTC.

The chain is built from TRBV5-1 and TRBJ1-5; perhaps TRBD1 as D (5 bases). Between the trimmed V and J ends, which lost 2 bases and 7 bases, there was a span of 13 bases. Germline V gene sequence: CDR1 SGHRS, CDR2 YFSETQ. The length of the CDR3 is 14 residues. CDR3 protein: CASSLTGGEQPQHF. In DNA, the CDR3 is TGCGCCAGCAGCTTAACGGGGGGTGAGCAGCCCCAGCATTTT.

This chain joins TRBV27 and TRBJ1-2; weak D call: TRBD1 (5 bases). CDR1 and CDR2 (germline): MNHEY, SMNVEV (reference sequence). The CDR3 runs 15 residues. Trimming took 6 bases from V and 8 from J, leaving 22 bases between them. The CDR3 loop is CASSPGWQGERGYTF. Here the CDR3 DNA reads TGTGCCAGCAGCCCCGGGTGGCAGGGCGAGAGGGGCTACACCTTC.

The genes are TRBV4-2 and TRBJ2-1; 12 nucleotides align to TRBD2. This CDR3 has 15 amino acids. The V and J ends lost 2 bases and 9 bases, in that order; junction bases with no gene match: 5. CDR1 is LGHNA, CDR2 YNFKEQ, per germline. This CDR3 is CASSQMLAGGGEQFF. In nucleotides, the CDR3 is TGTGCCAGCAGCCAAATGCTAGCGGGGGGGGGTGAGCAGTTCTTC.

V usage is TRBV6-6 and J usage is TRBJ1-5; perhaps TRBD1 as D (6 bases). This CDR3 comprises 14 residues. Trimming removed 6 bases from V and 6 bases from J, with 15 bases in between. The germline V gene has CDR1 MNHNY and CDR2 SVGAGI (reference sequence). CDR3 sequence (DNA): TGTGCCAGCAGCGAACAGGGTAAGCCTCAGCCCCAGCATTTT. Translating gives CASSEQGKPQPQHF.

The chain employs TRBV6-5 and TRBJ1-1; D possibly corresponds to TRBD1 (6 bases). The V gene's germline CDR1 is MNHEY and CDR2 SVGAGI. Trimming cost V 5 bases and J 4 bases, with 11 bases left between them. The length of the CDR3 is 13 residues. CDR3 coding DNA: TGTGCCAGCAGTAGGGGGTCGGTCACTGAAGCTTTCTTT. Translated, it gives CASSRGSVTEAFF.

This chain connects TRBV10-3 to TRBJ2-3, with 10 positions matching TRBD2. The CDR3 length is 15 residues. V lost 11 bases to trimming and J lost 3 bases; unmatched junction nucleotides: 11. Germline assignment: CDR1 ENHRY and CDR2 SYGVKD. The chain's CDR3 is CAASSGGAGTDTQYF. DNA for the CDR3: TGTGCCGCGAGCAGCGGGGGGGCGGGAACAGATACGCAGTATTTT.

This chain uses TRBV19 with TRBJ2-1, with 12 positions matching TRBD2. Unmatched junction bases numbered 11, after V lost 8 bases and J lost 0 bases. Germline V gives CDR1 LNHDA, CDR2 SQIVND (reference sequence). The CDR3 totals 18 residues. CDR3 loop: CASHPGLAGLSSYNEQFF. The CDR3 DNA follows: TGTGCCAGTCATCCGGGACTAGCGGGTCTAAGCTCCTACAATGAGCAGTTCTTC.

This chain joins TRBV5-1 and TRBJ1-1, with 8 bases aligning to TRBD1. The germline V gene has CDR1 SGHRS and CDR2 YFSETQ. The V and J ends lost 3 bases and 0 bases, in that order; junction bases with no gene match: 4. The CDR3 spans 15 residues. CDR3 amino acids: CASSSGTGMNTEAFF. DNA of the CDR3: TGCGCCAGCAGCTCTGGGACAGGAATGAACACTGAAGCTTTCTTT.

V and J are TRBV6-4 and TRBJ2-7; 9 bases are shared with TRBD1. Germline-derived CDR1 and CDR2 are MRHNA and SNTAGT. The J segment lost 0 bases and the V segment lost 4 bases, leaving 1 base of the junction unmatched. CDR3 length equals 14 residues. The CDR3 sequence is CASSVTGGSYEQYF. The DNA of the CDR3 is TGTGCCAGCAGTGTGACAGGGGGCTCCTACGAGCAGTACTTC.

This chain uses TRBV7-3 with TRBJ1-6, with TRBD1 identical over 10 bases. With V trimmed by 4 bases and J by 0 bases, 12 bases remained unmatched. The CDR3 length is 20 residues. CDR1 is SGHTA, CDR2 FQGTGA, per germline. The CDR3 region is CASSSYDRWTGGSYNSPLHF. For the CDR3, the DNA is TGTGCCAGCAGCTCCTATGACCGATGGACAGGGGGCTCCTATAATTCACCCCTCCACTTT.

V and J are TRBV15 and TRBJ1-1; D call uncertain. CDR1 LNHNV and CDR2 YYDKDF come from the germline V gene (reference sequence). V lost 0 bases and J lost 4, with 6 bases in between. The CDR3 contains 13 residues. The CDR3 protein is CATSRDGLTEAFF. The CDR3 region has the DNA TGTGCCACCAGCAGAGATGGGCTCACTGAAGCTTTCTTT.

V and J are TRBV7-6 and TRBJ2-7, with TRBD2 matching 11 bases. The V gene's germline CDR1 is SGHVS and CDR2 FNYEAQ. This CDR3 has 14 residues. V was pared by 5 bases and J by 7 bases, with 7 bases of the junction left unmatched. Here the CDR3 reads CASSTLAGGGEQYF. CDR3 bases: TGTGCCAGCAGCACCCTAGCGGGGGGAGGGGAGCAGTACTTC.

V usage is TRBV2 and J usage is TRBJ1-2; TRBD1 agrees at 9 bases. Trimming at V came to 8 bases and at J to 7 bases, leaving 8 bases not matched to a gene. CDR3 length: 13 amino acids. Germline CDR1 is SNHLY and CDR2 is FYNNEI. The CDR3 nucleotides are TGTGCCAGCGCCCCACAGGGGGCGGTTGGCTACACCTTC. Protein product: CASAPQGAVGYTF.

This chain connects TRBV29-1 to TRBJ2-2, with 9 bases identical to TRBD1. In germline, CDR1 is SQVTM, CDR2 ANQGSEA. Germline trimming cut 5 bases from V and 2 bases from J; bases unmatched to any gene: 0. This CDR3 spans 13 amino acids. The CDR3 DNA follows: TGCAGCGTTACAGGGGGCAACACCGGGGAGCTGTTTTTT. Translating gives CSVTGGNTGELFF.

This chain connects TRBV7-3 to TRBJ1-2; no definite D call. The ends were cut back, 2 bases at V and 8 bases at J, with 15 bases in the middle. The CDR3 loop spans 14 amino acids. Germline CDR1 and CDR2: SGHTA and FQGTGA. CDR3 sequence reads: CASSLGRPWGGYTF. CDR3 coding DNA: TGTGCCAGCAGCTTAGGGAGACCATGGGGAGGCTACACCTTC.

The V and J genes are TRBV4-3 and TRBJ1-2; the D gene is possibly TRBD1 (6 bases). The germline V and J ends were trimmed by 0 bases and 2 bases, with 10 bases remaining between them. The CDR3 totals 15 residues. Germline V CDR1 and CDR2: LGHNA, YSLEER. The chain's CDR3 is CASSQDAGANYGYTF. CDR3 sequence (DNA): TGCGCCAGCAGCCAAGATGCGGGGGCCAACTATGGCTACACCTTC.

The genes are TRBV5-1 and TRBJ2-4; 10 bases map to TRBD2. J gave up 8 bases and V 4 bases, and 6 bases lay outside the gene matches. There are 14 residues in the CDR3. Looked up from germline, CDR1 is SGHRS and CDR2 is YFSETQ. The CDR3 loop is CASSRAGGRDIQYF. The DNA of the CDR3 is TGCGCCAGCAGCAGAGCGGGGGGGAGGGACATTCAGTACTTC.

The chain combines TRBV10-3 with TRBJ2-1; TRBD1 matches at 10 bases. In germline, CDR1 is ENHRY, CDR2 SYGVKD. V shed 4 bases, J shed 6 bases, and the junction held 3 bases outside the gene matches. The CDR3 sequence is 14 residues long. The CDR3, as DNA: TGTGCCATCAGTGGACAGGGGGCGCGCAATGAGCAGTTCTTC. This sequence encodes CAISGQGARNEQFF.

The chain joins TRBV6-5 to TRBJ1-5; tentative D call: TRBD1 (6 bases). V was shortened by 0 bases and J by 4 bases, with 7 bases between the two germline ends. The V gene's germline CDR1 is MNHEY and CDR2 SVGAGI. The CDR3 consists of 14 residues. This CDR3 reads CASSYSQGNQPQHF. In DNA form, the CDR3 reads TGTGCCAGCAGTTACTCCCAGGGGAATCAGCCCCAGCATTTT.

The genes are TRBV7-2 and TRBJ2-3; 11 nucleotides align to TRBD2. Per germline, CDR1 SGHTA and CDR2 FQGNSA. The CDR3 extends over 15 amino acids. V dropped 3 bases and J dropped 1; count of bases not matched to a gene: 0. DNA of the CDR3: TGTGCCAGCAGCTTGGGACTAGCGGGCACAGATACGCAGTATTTT. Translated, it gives CASSLGLAGTDTQYF.

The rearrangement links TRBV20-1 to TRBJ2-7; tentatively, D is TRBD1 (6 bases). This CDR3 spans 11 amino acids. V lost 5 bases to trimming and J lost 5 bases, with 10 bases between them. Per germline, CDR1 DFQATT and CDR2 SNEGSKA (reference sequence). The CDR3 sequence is CSALHRDEQYF. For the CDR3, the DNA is TGCAGTGCTCTACACAGGGACGAGCAGTACTTC.

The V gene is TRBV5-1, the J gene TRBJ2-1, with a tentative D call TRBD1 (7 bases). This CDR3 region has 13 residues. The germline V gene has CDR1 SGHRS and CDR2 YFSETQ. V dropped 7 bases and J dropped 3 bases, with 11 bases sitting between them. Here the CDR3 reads CASRRDSYNEQFF. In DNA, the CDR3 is TGCGCCAGCCGGAGGGACAGCTACAATGAGCAGTTCTTC.

The CDR3 loop reads CASTQRGGSTDTQYF. The CDR3 DNA reads TGTGCCAGCACACAACGGGGGGGGAGCACAGATACGCAGTATTTT. The chain recombines TRBV4-2 with TRBJ2-3; TRBD2 aligns across 8 bases. J gave up 0 bases and V 7 bases, and 6 bases lay outside the gene matches. Germline V CDR1 and CDR2: LGHNA, YNFKEQ. The CDR3 is made up of 15 amino acids.

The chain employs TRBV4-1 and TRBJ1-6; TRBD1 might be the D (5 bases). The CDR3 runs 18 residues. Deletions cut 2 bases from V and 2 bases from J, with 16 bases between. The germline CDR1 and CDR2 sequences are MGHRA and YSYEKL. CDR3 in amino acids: CASSQFRAAGPYNSPLHF. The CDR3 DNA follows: TGCGCCAGCAGCCAATTCCGTGCGGCAGGGCCCTATAATTCACCCCTCCACTTT.

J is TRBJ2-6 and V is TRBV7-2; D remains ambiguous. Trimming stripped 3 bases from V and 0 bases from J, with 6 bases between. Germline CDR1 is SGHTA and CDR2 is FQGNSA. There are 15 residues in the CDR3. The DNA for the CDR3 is TGTGCCAGCAGCTTCATCGGCTCTGGGGCCAACGTCCTGACTTTC. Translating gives CASSFIGSGANVLTF.